The 16 T cell receptor beta chains in this list originate from one sample, sequenced in a study of Ad26.COV2.S vaccination and SARS-CoV-2 variants. The table came from immunoSEQ multiplex PCR; TCRdb's copy has only in-frame clones and leaves some out. The sample consists of a few hundred thousand clones, 83% of them appearing once. Treatment indicated: some 20 received Ad26.COV2.S at low or high dose, single or two shots; several received placebo; per-sample allocation not given. After the first vaccine or placebo injection, samples were drawn on day 63. The material was peripheral blood, obtained in a trial of Ad26.COV2.S vaccine versus placebo. Receptors were obtained from a person aged 18-60 years who received the Ad26.COV2.S COVID-19 vaccine or a placebo.

The chain uses TRBV2 and TRBJ2-7; the match to TRBD2 covers 7 bases. The germline CDR1 and CDR2 sequences are SNHLY and FYNNEI. V dropped 11 bases and J dropped 7; count of bases not matched to a gene: 14. The CDR3 totals 13 residues. CDR3 amino acids: CAGRPGLLGEQYF. DNA of the CDR3: TGTGCCGGAAGACCGGGACTATTGGGGGAGCAGTACTTC.

The chain links TRBV15 to TRBJ2-5, with TRBD1 identical over 9 bases. V was pared by 4 bases and J by 4 bases, with 7 bases of the junction left unmatched. The CDR3 extends over 15 amino acids. Germline V gene sequence: CDR1 LNHNV, CDR2 YYDKDF (reference sequence). The CDR3 sequence: CATSTRTGDAETQYF. The CDR3 DNA follows: TGTGCCACCAGCACCCGGACAGGGGATGCAGAGACCCAGTACTTC.

The genes are TRBV7-9 and TRBJ1-4; 7 nucleotides line up with TRBD1. Germline assignment: CDR1 SEHNR and CDR2 FQNEAQ (reference sequence). The CDR3 has 19 amino acids. V lost 1 base to trimming and J lost 7 bases; unmatched junction nucleotides: 18. CDR3: CASSLVFVLGDRSSEKLFF. CDR3 in DNA: TGTGCCAGCAGCTTAGTATTCGTCCTAGGGGACAGATCTTCTGAAAAACTGTTTTTT.

The rearrangement uses TRBV7-9 and TRBJ1-2; D is undetermined. The CDR3 is 15 residues long. V was shortened by 0 bases and J by 6 bases, with 14 bases between the two germline ends. From germline, CDR1 is SEHNR and CDR2 FQNEAQ (reference sequence). This CDR3 reads CASSLARGSGDGYTF. The DNA of the CDR3 is TGTGCCAGCAGCTTAGCCCGGGGAAGCGGGGATGGCTACACCTTC.

The V gene is TRBV5-1, the J gene TRBJ2-4; 9 bases are shared with TRBD1. V lost 7 bases and J lost 5; bases outside the gene matches: 7. The CDR3 runs 14 residues. CDR1 and CDR2 from the germline V gene are SGHRS and YFSETQ. The CDR3 loop is CASRSGQGQNIQYF. The CDR3 nucleotides read TGCGCCAGCCGCTCGGGACAGGGCCAAAACATTCAGTACTTC.

CDR3 sequence (DNA): TGTGCCAGTAGTATGATCAGGGGAGACACTGAAGCTTTCTTT. Translation: CASSMIRGDTEAFF. The chain links TRBV19 to TRBJ1-1; D possibly corresponds to TRBD1 (6 bases). Germline assignment: CDR1 LNHDA and CDR2 SQIVND (reference sequence). This CDR3 has 14 residues. Trimming removed 3 bases from V and 3 bases from J, with 11 bases in between. Full variable domain (missing parts from reference TRBV19 and TRBJ1-1): DGGITQSPKYLFRKEGQNVTLSCEQNLNHDAMYWYRQDPGQGLRLIYYSQIVNDFQKGDIAEGYSVSREKKESFPLTVTSAQKNPTAFYLCASSMIRGDTEAFFGQGTRLTVV.

This chain joins TRBV6-5 and TRBJ2-2; 8 nucleotides match TRBD1. Germline assignment: CDR1 MNHEY and CDR2 SVGAGI. The CDR3 covers 15 residues. V shed 4 bases and J 6 bases; nucleotides not matched to a gene: 7. The chain's CDR3 is CASSFQGARAGELFF. The CDR3 nucleotides are TGTGCCAGCAGTTTTCAGGGGGCGCGCGCCGGGGAGCTGTTTTTT.

The gene calls are TRBV7-3 and TRBJ2-5, with 8 bases aligning to TRBD1. The CDR3 totals 15 residues. Germline assignment: CDR1 SGHTA and CDR2 FQGTGA. V was pared by 2 bases and J by 5 bases, with 7 bases of the junction left unmatched. The CDR3 region is CASSLSGGAGETQYF. CDR3 DNA: TGTGCCAGCAGCTTATCAGGGGGCGCGGGGGAGACCCAGTACTTC.

The chain has TRBV6-5 and TRBJ1-1; no reliable D call. CDR3 length: 15 amino acids. From germline, CDR1 is MNHEY and CDR2 SVGAGI. V lost 0 bases and J 0 bases, leaving 8 bases between the germline ends. CDR3 amino acids: CASSYSFKMNTEAFF. CDR3 in DNA: TGTGCCAGCAGTTACTCTTTCAAGATGAACACTGAAGCTTTCTTT.

This rearrangement joins TRBV30 to TRBJ2-7; 14 nucleotides align to TRBD2. The ends lost 1 base at V and 2 bases at J; junction bases unmatched: 10. From germline, CDR1 is GTSNPN and CDR2 SVGIG (reference sequence). The CDR3 is made up of 18 amino acids. CDR3 protein: CAWSEGRGLAGVPYEQYF. CDR3 nucleotide sequence: TGTGCCTGGAGTGAAGGTAGGGGACTAGCGGGAGTCCCCTACGAGCAGTACTTC.

The CDR3 reads CASSTSGASYEQYF. The DNA of the CDR3 is TGTGCCAGCTCAACGAGCGGTGCCTCCTACGAGCAGTACTTC. The chain uses TRBV18 and TRBJ2-7; a weak D match, TRBD2 (5 bases). The CDR3 contains 14 residues. Germline CDR1 and CDR2: KGHSH and LQKENI. Trimming shortened V by 5 bases and J by 0 bases, and 11 bases separated the two germline ends.

The chain uses TRBV5-1 and TRBJ1-2, with D possibly being TRBD1 (6 bases). This CDR3 is 14 amino acids long. V was cut by 5 bases and J by 2 bases, with 13 bases left in between. The germline V gene has CDR1 SGHRS and CDR2 YFSETQ. CDR3 DNA sequence: TGCGCCAGCAGGTCCGTGGGACAAAACTATGGCTACACCTTC. This codes for CASRSVGQNYGYTF.

In regard to this clone: The same CDR3 arises from other DNA sequences in this sample as well. Here the CDR3 DNA reads TGTGCCAGTAGTATTGGGGTCATGAACACTGAAGCTTTCTTT. It encodes CASSIGVMNTEAFF. The chain combines TRBV19 with TRBJ1-1; D ambiguous. The length of the CDR3 is 14 residues. The ends were cut back, 3 bases at V and 0 bases at J, with 8 bases in the middle. Germline CDR1 is LNHDA and CDR2 is SQIVND (reference sequence).

CDR3 DNA: TGTGCCAGCAGCAGGACAGGGAGGGACACTGAAGCTTTCTTT. It specifies CASSRTGRDTEAFF. V usage is TRBV9 and J usage is TRBJ1-1, with 8 positions matching TRBD1. The V gene's germline CDR1 is SGDLS and CDR2 YYNGEE. V lost 4 bases, J lost 3 bases, and 5 bases stayed unmatched. This CDR3 contains 14 residues.

The V and J genes are TRBV19 and TRBJ2-3; 8 bases map to TRBD1. V shed 6 bases, J shed 0 bases, and the junction held 5 bases outside the gene matches. From germline, CDR1 is LNHDA and CDR2 SQIVND (reference sequence). There are 15 residues in the CDR3. Here the CDR3 reads CASSDRGPSTDTQYF. CDR3 DNA: TGTGCCAGTAGCGACAGGGGCCCTAGCACAGATACGCAGTATTTT.

V and J are TRBV6-4 and TRBJ2-3, with 8 bases fitting TRBD1. The V segment lost 3 bases and the J segment 10 bases; nucleotides outside the gene matches: 6. Germline CDR1 and CDR2: MRHNA and SNTAGT. The CDR3 has 13 amino acids. The CDR3 here is CASSETGGYAQYF. In DNA form, the CDR3 reads TGTGCCAGCAGTGAAACAGGGGGATATGCGCAGTATTTT.